This T cell receptor (beta chain) derives from a study of T cells expressing NK-cell markers. As for the study in general: The TCR beta repertoires originated in sorted CD3+CD56+NKG2C+, CD3+CD56+NKG2C- and CD3+CD56-NKG2C+ T cells. Within the sequenced cohort of eight donors, seven exhibited HCMV seropositivity and one was seronegative.

Study results and caveats: These clonotypes also led the CD3+CD56-NKG2C+ fraction in a few donors.

The CDR3 is 13 amino acids. Germline values: CDR1 DFQATT, CDR2 SNEGSKA (reference sequence). Making the TCR beta cDNA relied on 5'RACE template switching with UMIs. TCRdb re-called the 5' RACE reads and catalogs CDR3 proteins one per entry, DNA excluded. This specimen shows approximately 420,000 distinct CDR3 sequences; the ten leading clones hold over 8.5%. Points on this clonotype: Its antigen is still unknown.

The chain is built from TRBV20-1 and TRBJ1-2; TCRdb indicates TRBD1, and absent DNA this call remains unverified. This sequence was found in a woman between 45 and 60 years old in good health. The sample was blood T cells: a sorted CD56 or NKG2C T cell subset, CD4+ or CD8+ T cells, or bulk PBMC T cells (not recorded which). The CDR3: CSAPRTGDYGYTF.